These T cell receptor beta chains were read from a single sample in a study of molecular identifiers for immune sequencing clone quantification. TCRdb ran MiXCR on the PCR reads and lists one entry per CDR3 protein. The data show over 600,000 distinct CDR3 sequences, with about 20% seen just once and roughly 0.83% held by the top ten. Source material: naive CD8+ T cells from blood, with Jurkat cell RNA spiked in. These receptors originate from a human donor in good health. Some libraries in this study had Jurkat cell RNA spiked in. Both conserved end residues are part of each CDR3. The order of the fields is V gene, clone size, D gene, J gene, CDR3 DNA, CDR3 protein. A D gene is named only where the DNA matches it firmly. Some rows mark clone size as missing; the rest say once, few, many or name a class of expanded clone.

v_gene: TRBV9; abundance: NA; d_gene: NA; j_gene: TRBJ2-7; CDR3nt: TGTGCCAGCAGCTTTCTCCCCGGGACGTCCTCCTACGAGCAGTACTTC; CDR3aa: CASSFLPGTSSYEQYF
v_gene: TRBV4-3; abundance: many; d_gene: TRBD1; j_gene: TRBJ2-5; CDR3nt: TGCGCCAGCAGCCAAGAGGTAGCAGGGGGTCTGGAGACCCAGTACTTC; CDR3aa: CASSQEVAGGLETQYF
v_gene: TRBV12-3/TRBV12-4; abundance: many; d_gene: NA; j_gene: TRBJ1-1; CDR3nt: TGTGCCAGCCGTCGGGTCGGGCCAATCGAAGCTTTCTTT; CDR3aa: CASRRVGPIEAFF
v_gene: TRBV20-1; abundance: many; d_gene: TRBD1; j_gene: TRBJ2-7; CDR3nt: TGCAGTGCTACAAATACAGGGGTCGAGCAGTACTTC; CDR3aa: CSATNTGVEQYF
v_gene: TRBV4-3; abundance: many; d_gene: NA; j_gene: TRBJ1-6; CDR3nt: TGCGCCAGCAGCCAAGATCGAGGGGCCGGTACACCCCTCCACTTT; CDR3aa: CASSQDRGAGTPLHF
v_gene: TRBV20-1; abundance: NA; d_gene: NA; j_gene: TRBJ2-7; CDR3nt: TGCAGTGCTAGAGAGATCGAGGACAACTCCTACCAGCAGTACTTC; CDR3aa: CSAREIEDNSYQQYF
v_gene: TRBV13; abundance: NA; d_gene: NA; j_gene: TRBJ1-2; CDR3nt: TGTGCCAGCAGCTCAGGAACAGGTTGGAACTATGGCTACACCTTC; CDR3aa: CASSSGTGWNYGYTF
v_gene: TRBV5-6; abundance: NA; d_gene: TRBD2; j_gene: TRBJ2-3; CDR3nt: TGTGCCAGCAGCTTGCGACTAGCGGGGACGACAGATACGCGGTATTTT; CDR3aa: CASSLRLAGTTDTRYF
v_gene: TRBV13; abundance: few; d_gene: NA; j_gene: TRBJ2-7; CDR3nt: TGTGCCAGCAGCCACCACGGGGCCCAACCCTACGAGCAGTACTTC; CDR3aa: CASSHHGAQPYEQYF
v_gene: TRBV11-2; abundance: NA; d_gene: NA; j_gene: TRBJ1-1; CDR3nt: TGTGCCAGCAGCCCCCGTAACCTTCCTGAAGCTTTCTTT; CDR3aa: CASSPRNLPEAFF
v_gene: TRBV12-3/TRBV12-4; abundance: few; d_gene: NA; j_gene: TRBJ2-7; CDR3nt: TGTGCCAGCAGTTTAGCGCGACAGACGGGCACCTACGAGCAGTACTTC; CDR3aa: CASSLARQTGTYEQYF
v_gene: TRBV5-1; abundance: many; d_gene: NA; j_gene: TRBJ2-6; CDR3nt: TGCGCCAGCAGCCTCGGACAGTTAAGCTCTGGGGCCAACGTCCTGACTTTC; CDR3aa: CASSLGQLSSGANVLTF
v_gene: TRBV29-1; abundance: many; d_gene: NA; j_gene: TRBJ1-1; CDR3nt: TGCAGCGTTGCGCCCTACACTGAAGCTTTCTTT; CDR3aa: CSVAPYTEAFF
v_gene: TRBV9; abundance: many; d_gene: NA; j_gene: TRBJ2-3; CDR3nt: TGTGCCAGCAGCCCAGACTGGTCATATACAGATACGCAGTATTTT; CDR3aa: CASSPDWSYTDTQYF
v_gene: TRBV6-5; abundance: few; d_gene: NA; j_gene: TRBJ2-7; CDR3nt: TGTGCCAGCAGTTACTTTGGAGGCCAGGGCTACGAGCAGTACTTC; CDR3aa: CASSYFGGQGYEQYF
v_gene: TRBV2; abundance: many; d_gene: TRBD1; j_gene: TRBJ2-1; CDR3nt: TGTGCCAGCAGTGAAGTTGTTGTAATCGGCGGGACAGGGGATTACAATGAGCAGTTCTTC; CDR3aa: CASSEVVVIGGTGDYNEQFF
v_gene: TRBV7-9; abundance: many; d_gene: NA; j_gene: TRBJ1-1; CDR3nt: TGTGCCAGCAGCTTAGAGGGGTTGGCCACTGAAGCTTTCTTT; CDR3aa: CASSLEGLATEAFF
v_gene: TRBV11-2; abundance: NA; d_gene: TRBD1; j_gene: TRBJ1-5; CDR3nt: TGTGCCAGCAAGAGGACAGGGGTCAATCGGCCCCAGCATTTT; CDR3aa: CASKRTGVNRPQHF
v_gene: TRBV6-5; abundance: few; d_gene: NA; j_gene: TRBJ2-1; CDR3nt: TGTGCCAGCAGTTACTCGATGTTAGCCGGCTACAATGAGCAGTTCTTC; CDR3aa: CASSYSMLAGYNEQFF
v_gene: TRBV7-9; abundance: few; d_gene: NA; j_gene: TRBJ2-5; CDR3nt: TGTGCCAGCAGCTTTTTTGGGGGGGCCCAAGAGACCCAGTACTTC; CDR3aa: CASSFFGGAQETQYF
v_gene: TRBV2; abundance: NA; d_gene: NA; j_gene: TRBJ1-6; CDR3nt: TGTGCCAGCAGGGTCAGGGACTCACCCCTCCACTTT; CDR3aa: CASRVRDSPLHF
v_gene: TRBV5-5; abundance: many; d_gene: NA; j_gene: TRBJ2-3; CDR3nt: TGTGCCAGCAGTAACCGGAATACGCAGTATTTT; CDR3aa: CASSNRNTQYF
v_gene: TRBV15; abundance: few; d_gene: NA; j_gene: TRBJ2-1; CDR3nt: TGTGCCACCAGCAGAGCCACGGGCTACAATGAGCAGTTCTTC; CDR3aa: CATSRATGYNEQFF
v_gene: TRBV19; abundance: many; d_gene: TRBD1; j_gene: TRBJ1-2; CDR3nt: TGTGCCACAGCCGGGACAGATATCTATGGCTACACCTTC; CDR3aa: CATAGTDIYGYTF
v_gene: TRBV28; abundance: many; d_gene: TRBD1; j_gene: TRBJ1-2; CDR3nt: TGTGCCAGTCAGTCCGGGGACAGGGACCACTATGGCTACACCTTC; CDR3aa: CASQSGDRDHYGYTF
v_gene: TRBV4-2; abundance: few; d_gene: TRBD1; j_gene: TRBJ1-4; CDR3nt: TGTGCCAGCAGCCGGGGACAGGCTGCAACTAATGAAAAACTGTTTTTT; CDR3aa: CASSRGQAATNEKLFF
v_gene: TRBV30; abundance: many; d_gene: NA; j_gene: TRBJ2-5; CDR3nt: TGTGCCTGGAGTAGCCAGGCTATGCCCCAGTACTTC; CDR3aa: CAWSSQAMPQYF
v_gene: TRBV6-5; abundance: NA; d_gene: NA; j_gene: TRBJ1-5; CDR3nt: TGTGCCAGCAGTATTGGGGAGCCCCGCACAGATACTCAGCATTTT; CDR3aa: CASSIGEPRTDTQHF
v_gene: TRBV12-3/TRBV12-4; abundance: many; d_gene: NA; j_gene: TRBJ2-7; CDR3nt: TGTGCCAGCAGAGCGAGCGGCACCTCCTACGAGCAGTACTTC; CDR3aa: CASRASGTSYEQYF
v_gene: TRBV28; abundance: few; d_gene: NA; j_gene: TRBJ1-5; CDR3nt: TGTGCCAGCAGTTACCTGGGAGGGAACAATCAGCCCCAGCATTTT; CDR3aa: CASSYLGGNNQPQHF
v_gene: TRBV6-6; abundance: few; d_gene: NA; j_gene: TRBJ1-1; CDR3nt: TGTGCCAGCAGTTTAACGACCGGGACACCGAACACTGAAGCTTTCTTT; CDR3aa: CASSLTTGTPNTEAFF
v_gene: TRBV2; abundance: NA; d_gene: NA; j_gene: TRBJ1-5; CDR3nt: TGTGCCAGCAAGTCTGGCAGGGGAGGCAATCAGCCCCAGCATTTT; CDR3aa: CASKSGRGGNQPQHF
v_gene: TRBV20-1; abundance: few; d_gene: TRBD1; j_gene: TRBJ2-7; CDR3nt: TGCAGTGCTAGACCGTTAGGACAGGACGAGCAGTACTTC; CDR3aa: CSARPLGQDEQYF
v_gene: TRBV5-1; abundance: many; d_gene: NA; j_gene: TRBJ2-5; CDR3nt: TGCGCCAGCAGCTCGGGACAAGTGGGCGAGACCCAGTACTTC; CDR3aa: CASSSGQVGETQYF
v_gene: TRBV19; abundance: many; d_gene: TRBD1; j_gene: TRBJ1-6; CDR3nt: TGTGCCAGTAGTATAGGGACAGGGTCACCCCTCCACTTT; CDR3aa: CASSIGTGSPLHF
v_gene: TRBV5-8; abundance: few; d_gene: NA; j_gene: TRBJ1-3; CDR3nt: TGTGCCAGCAGCTTGGGGCCGCCGCGCTCTGGAAACACCATATATTTT; CDR3aa: CASSLGPPRSGNTIYF
v_gene: TRBV6-2/TRBV6-3; abundance: many; d_gene: NA; j_gene: TRBJ1-5; CDR3nt: TGTGCCAGCAGTTACTTCAGGATCCGGGACATCCAAGGGAATCAGCCCCAGCATTTT; CDR3aa: CASSYFRIRDIQGNQPQHF
v_gene: TRBV6-5; abundance: few; d_gene: NA; j_gene: TRBJ1-2; CDR3nt: TGTGCCAGCAGTTACACTCCGGGACGGTTGCATGGCTACACCTTC; CDR3aa: CASSYTPGRLHGYTF
v_gene: TRBV5-1; abundance: many; d_gene: NA; j_gene: TRBJ2-5; CDR3nt: TGCGCCAGCCAAGCCGACAGGAGTCAAGAGACCCAGTACTTC; CDR3aa: CASQADRSQETQYF
v_gene: TRBV7-9; abundance: NA; d_gene: TRBD1; j_gene: TRBJ2-3; CDR3nt: TGTGCCAGCAGCCCTGGGACAGGGGGCTCCACAGATACGCAGTATTTT; CDR3aa: CASSPGTGGSTDTQYF
v_gene: TRBV5-4; abundance: NA; d_gene: NA; j_gene: TRBJ2-7; CDR3nt: TGTGCCAGCAGCTTGGCGAGCCACAGTAGCTCCTACGAGCAGTACTTC; CDR3aa: CASSLASHSSSYEQYF
v_gene: TRBV24-1; abundance: many; d_gene: NA; j_gene: TRBJ2-2; CDR3nt: TGTGCCACCAGCAGAAGTGGGTTCGGGGAGCTGTTTTTT; CDR3aa: CATSRSGFGELFF
v_gene: TRBV1; abundance: NA; d_gene: NA; j_gene: TRBJ2-3; CDR3nt: TGCACCAGCAGCCAAGATGCCGGGACTAGCACAGATACGCAGTATTTT; CDR3aa: CTSSQDAGTSTDTQYF
v_gene: TRBV7-6; abundance: NA; d_gene: TRBD2; j_gene: TRBJ2-7; CDR3nt: TGTGCCAGCAGCCCGACTAGCGGGGGGCCTAACTACGAGCAGTACTTC; CDR3aa: CASSPTSGGPNYEQYF
v_gene: TRBV4-3; abundance: many; d_gene: NA; j_gene: TRBJ1-3; CDR3nt: TGCGCCAGCAGCCAAGATACCTCCTCTGGAAACACCATATATTTT; CDR3aa: CASSQDTSSGNTIYF
v_gene: TRBV10-3; abundance: few; d_gene: NA; j_gene: TRBJ2-7; CDR3nt: TGTGCCATCAGTGAGTCGACTCTCCAGGGACCCTACGAGCAGTACTTC; CDR3aa: CAISESTLQGPYEQYF
v_gene: TRBV20-1; abundance: NA; d_gene: TRBD2; j_gene: TRBJ2-7; CDR3nt: TGCAGTGCAGTACCCCTACTAGCGGCACTATCCTACGAGCAGTACTTC; CDR3aa: CSAVPLLAALSYEQYF
v_gene: TRBV4-1; abundance: many; d_gene: TRBD1; j_gene: TRBJ2-7; CDR3nt: TGCGCCAGCAGCCATGTATCTCAACAGGGGGAGCAGTACTTC; CDR3aa: CASSHVSQQGEQYF
v_gene: TRBV7-2; abundance: NA; d_gene: TRBD1; j_gene: TRBJ2-3; CDR3nt: TGTGCCAGCAGTCAGACAGGGGGATCGTTGAACACGCAGTATTTT; CDR3aa: CASSQTGGSLNTQYF
v_gene: TRBV7-6; abundance: many; d_gene: TRBD2; j_gene: TRBJ2-5; CDR3nt: TGTGCCAGCAGCTTATTCGAAGCGGGAGGGTCATGGACCCAGTACTTC; CDR3aa: CASSLFEAGGSWTQYF
v_gene: TRBV19; abundance: few; d_gene: NA; j_gene: TRBJ2-7; CDR3nt: TGTGCCAGCGCAAGGGCAGGGGACTTCTACGAGCAGTACTTC; CDR3aa: CASARAGDFYEQYF
v_gene: TRBV27; abundance: many; d_gene: NA; j_gene: TRBJ2-6; CDR3nt: TGTGCCAGCAGTTTTACAGGCTCTGGGGCCAACGTCCTGACTTTC; CDR3aa: CASSFTGSGANVLTF
v_gene: TRBV6-1; abundance: few; d_gene: TRBD2; j_gene: TRBJ2-3; CDR3nt: TGTGCCAGCAGTGAACTGGTAGCGGGGGGGCATACAGATACGCAGTATTTT; CDR3aa: CASSELVAGGHTDTQYF
v_gene: TRBV18; abundance: NA; d_gene: TRBD2; j_gene: TRBJ2-1; CDR3nt: TGTGCCAGCTCCCCGATGGGAGGGGACAATGAGCAGTTCTTC; CDR3aa: CASSPMGGDNEQFF
v_gene: TRBV7-2; abundance: many; d_gene: TRBD2; j_gene: TRBJ2-1; CDR3nt: TGTGCCAGCAGCCCACTAGCGGGGTTATACAATGAGCAGTTCTTC; CDR3aa: CASSPLAGLYNEQFF